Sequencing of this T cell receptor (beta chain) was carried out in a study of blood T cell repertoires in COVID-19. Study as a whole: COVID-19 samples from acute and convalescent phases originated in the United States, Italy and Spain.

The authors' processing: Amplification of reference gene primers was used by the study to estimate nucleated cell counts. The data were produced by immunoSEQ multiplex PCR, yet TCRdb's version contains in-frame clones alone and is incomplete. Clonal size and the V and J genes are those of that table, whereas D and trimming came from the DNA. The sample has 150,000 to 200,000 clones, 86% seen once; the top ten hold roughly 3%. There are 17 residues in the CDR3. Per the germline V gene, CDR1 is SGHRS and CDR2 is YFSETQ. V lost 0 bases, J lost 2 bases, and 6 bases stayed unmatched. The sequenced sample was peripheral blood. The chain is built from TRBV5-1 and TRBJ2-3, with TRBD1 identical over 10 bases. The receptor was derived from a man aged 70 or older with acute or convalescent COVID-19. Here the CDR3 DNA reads TGCGCCAGCAGCTTGGCAGGGACAGGGGACTTCACAGATACGCAGTATTTT. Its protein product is CASSLAGTGDFTDTQYF.